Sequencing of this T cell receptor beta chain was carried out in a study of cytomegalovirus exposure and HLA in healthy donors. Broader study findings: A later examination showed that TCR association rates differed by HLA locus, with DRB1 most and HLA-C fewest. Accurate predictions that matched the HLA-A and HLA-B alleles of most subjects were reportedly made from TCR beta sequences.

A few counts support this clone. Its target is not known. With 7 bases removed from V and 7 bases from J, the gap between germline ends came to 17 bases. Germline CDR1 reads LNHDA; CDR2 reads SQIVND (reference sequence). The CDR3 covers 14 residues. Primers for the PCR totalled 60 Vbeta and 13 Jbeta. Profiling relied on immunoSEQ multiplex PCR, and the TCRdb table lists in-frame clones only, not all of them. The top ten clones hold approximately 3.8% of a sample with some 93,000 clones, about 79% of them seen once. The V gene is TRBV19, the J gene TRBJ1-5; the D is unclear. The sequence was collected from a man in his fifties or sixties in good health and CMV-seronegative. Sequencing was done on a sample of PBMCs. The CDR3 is CASNGVGLRQPQHF. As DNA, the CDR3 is TGTGCCAGTAACGGGGTAGGACTCAGACAGCCCCAGCATTTT.